This T cell receptor beta chain was found in a study of a mutant IDH1 vaccine in newly diagnosed glioma. Time point noted: week 35, safety follow-up. Doses of 300 ug of mutant IDH1 20-mer peptide were given with topical imiquimod. With respect to this clone: The antigen is undetermined.

Germline V CDR1 and CDR2: SGHRS, YFSETQ. The CDR3 length is 14 residues. V was cut by 2 bases and J by 9 bases, with 15 bases left in between. Only in-frame clones appear in the TCRdb table, and some are missing; sequencing was by immunoSEQ multiplex PCR. Among tens of thousands of clones listed, approximately 81% were seen once. The chain combines TRBV5-1 with TRBJ2-1; D might be TRBD2 (6 bases). This sample comprised PBMCs, obtained from a glioma patient whose treatment included an IDH1 peptide vaccine. This clonotype was sampled from a man aged 25 to 45 with glioma. CDR3 loop: CASSFGHRAGEQFF. CDR3 sequence (DNA): TGCGCCAGCAGCTTCGGTCACCGAGCGGGTGAGCAGTTCTTC.